The rows below give T cell receptor beta chains drawn from one sample of a study of blood T cells in healthy people across ages. Each CDR3 protein gets one entry after TCRdb re-called the 5' RACE reads with MiXCR. The table lists fewer than 1.5 million distinct CDR3 sequences, roughly 45% of them singletons. The sequencing input was blood. The receptors were sampled from a woman aged 18 to 35 in good health. Each CDR3 is given with its conserved first and last residue.

v_call | cdr3_aa
TRBV7-9 | CASSPRYGTRYNEQFF
TRBV7-9 | CASSLEGAGGSTYGYTF
TRBV2 | CASSEEGRGEKLFF
TRBV24-1 | CATSDHSQPGPQDIQYF
TRBV4-1 | CASSQVRSPPTDTQYF
TRBV3-1 | CASSQDRKEFF
TRBV28 | CASSGPPPLHF
TRBV7-9 | CASSLNWDTQYF
TRBV7-2 | CASSAPGTAYGYTF
TRBV12-3/TRBV12-4 | CASTSGLAADTQYF
TRBV10-3 | CAISEGGWNTEAFF
TRBV28 | CASSPPSGDYEQYF
TRBV20-1 | CSARAGTQVHYEQYF
TRBV12-3/TRBV12-4 | CASSLGHNYGYTF
TRBV4-1 | CAGSQVGTGAYGYTF
TRBV7-2 | CASSSGVRRETQYF
TRBV11-2 | CASSTTSGAYEQYF
TRBV2 | CASSGIAWNTGELFF
TRBV6-1 | CASLRDPAGEQYF
TRBV2 | CASREREGPHEQFF
TRBV6-6 | CASSSVMNTEAFF
TRBV11-1 | CASSLGAPGTGNTQYF
TRBV5-1 | CASSSGQHGYTF
TRBV27 | CASSLMGQDVGGYTF
TRBV19 | CASSMGEVVRNTQYF
TRBV10-3 | CAISANTGTGELFF
TRBV20-1 | CSPEYYNEQFF
TRBV6-6 | CASRPRLAGEGIYNEQFF
TRBV7-3 | CASSLKGGTGGVNEQYF
TRBV18 | CASSPEGLAKNIQYF
TRBV10-3 | CAIKASGRADRQYF
TRBV6-1 | CASIWGGNDQPQHF
TRBV24-1 | CATSADRGTGLTDTQYF
TRBV12-3/TRBV12-4 | CASSFSVTGGGSPLHF
TRBV10-3 | CAIGPGTTGNEQYF
TRBV6-1 | CASSEQQGGMAQYF
TRBV7-2 | CASSLGGGSLYNEQFF
TRBV20-1 | CSARDGGMGHEQYF
TRBV19 | CASSIVGNGGPYNEQFF
TRBV5-1 | CASSSSGKGGKNIQYF
TRBV27 | CASSLERAYEQYF
TRBV20-1 | CSATPSGSYEQYF
TRBV13 | CASSLGDRGRSEQYF
TRBV7-6 | CASSLTSGGAWNTGELFF
TRBV3-1 | CASSQDPLGLSPLHF
TRBV10-3 | CAISVIAGLETQYF
TRBV4-2 | CASSQGDRDYEQYF
TRBV27 | CASSPQPSGRLTDTQYF
TRBV20-1 | CSARDDSDYGYTF
TRBV27 | CASSLSTLSGGAYEQYF
TRBV5-1 | CASSLESRRGTQYF
TRBV12-3/TRBV12-4 | CASSFPGQGPLITDTQYF